The text below deals with one T cell receptor beta chain. Its cognate antigen has yet to be identified. No base-level quality is on record; no much larger clone is a single base apart. The collaborating institutions used their own protocols to collect whole blood in K2EDTA tubes. For TCRbeta analysis, collaborators shipped samples as frozen whole blood, isolated PBMCs, or DNA extracted from either of those sample types. Sequences SQVTM (CDR1) and ANQGSEA (CDR2) are obtained from the germline V gene. V is pruned by 6 bases and J by 5 bases, leaving 13 bases of the junction without a gene match. The CDR3 goes from the cysteine to the phenylalanine over 15 residues. The read is trimmed to its CDR3 DNA, 45 bases read in frame from base 1. These data come from a study of blood T cell repertoires in COVID-19 (dated by TCRdb to 2018 to 2021). Describing the broader study: Samples from collaborators originated in the United States, Italy and Spain and spanned both the acute and convalescent phases of COVID-19. The dataset comprised deeply sampled blood TCRbeta repertoires from subjects exposed to, actively infected with, or recovered from COVID-19. Samples came from the ongoing ImmuneRACE study (first 160 participants) plus 1,254 subjects from 6 global collaborators. Where available, HLA class I and class II types were obtained from metadata supplied by the sample provider rather than from assay-based typing. The prospective study material was composed of cDNA or gDNA derived from T cells, B-cell-depleted T cells, or PBMCs. The repertoires were made available in a free public database intended to serve as a resource for research on the immune response to SARS-CoV-2. A de-identified subject ID, COVID-19 status, age in years and sex were almost always included in the sample metadata.

Summary of the overall study and its limitations: The quantity of clinical and demographic metadata differed by source and by participant and was supplied without curation.

TCRbeta CDR3 regions were amplified from genomic DNA using the immunoSEQ Assay, a bias-controlled multiplex PCR. In the authors' own workflow: Nucleated cell counts per sample were estimated from amplification of reference gene primers within the assay. To quantify the absolute abundance of each unique TCRbeta CDR3 rearrangement, sequence reads were collapsed and filtered. For each sample, productive Simpson clonality was calculated by taking the square root of Simpson's diversity index across productive rearrangements. The immuneACCESS repertoire file appears here via TCRdb, limited to in-frame rearrangements. These files lack a portion of the clones; in checked studies, under half of the deficit traces to unresolved V genes, and the cause of the others is not known. V and J calls and clone size follow that table, whereas D and trimming were derived from the DNA. The sample contains a few hundred thousand clones, 80% to 90% of them found a single time. Under 0.95% of the sample is held by the ten biggest clonotypes.

The V and J genes are TRBV29-1 and TRBJ1-1, and TRBD1 matches 9 of the central bases. The receptor was isolated from a man aged 25 to 40 with acute or convalescent COVID-19. Sequencing input: peripheral blood. The nucleotide sequence reads as follows: TGCAGCGTCCGACTCCCGGGACAGGGAGGAACTGAAGCTTTCTTT. This sequence encodes CSVRLPGQGGTEAFF.